This T cell receptor (beta chain) originates from a study of CD8+ T cells in alopecia areata. Study findings and constraints: Affected scalp, especially in alopecia totalis/universalis, had a higher clonality than normal scalp did.

This clone was picked up many times. The antigen is unknown. The genes are named according to mouse. The read ends 4 residues before the CDR3 terminus; that terminus is restored from the germline J gene. Combined cutaneous lymph node cells underwent sorting by CD4, CD8alpha, NKG2D, NKG2ACE and additional markers. Investigators isolated RNA and reverse transcribed it into cDNA to act as the sequencing template. The assay was immunoSEQ multiplex PCR, and TCRdb's table has in-frame clones only and misses some. The record shows 270,000 or so clones for this sample, with no singletons present. V was pared by 4 bases and J by 1 base, with 0 bases of the junction left unmatched. The CDR3 loop spans 14 amino acids. Per the germline V gene, CDR1 is NSHNY and CDR2 is SYGAGN.

The sequenced sample consisted of CD4+ T cells sorted from a lymph node. The J gene is TRBJ2-2, the V gene TRBV13-1; 8 positions match TRBD2. The sequence was obtained from a C3H/HeJ mouse with alopecia areata. The strain's MHC type: H2-k. The CDR3 here is CASSLGGNTGQLYF. The sequenced CDR3 bases are TGTGCCAGCAGTCTGGGGGGAAACACCGGG.